Included here is one T cell receptor (beta chain) sequence, with context. Its specificity is unknown. The record originates from a study of cytomegalovirus exposure and HLA in healthy donors. Study information: A data release that came early held approximately 85 million unique TCRs from HLA-typed donors. Study-wide results and caveats: Earlier analysis yielded a pattern in which most TCR beta V segments were productive about 90% or about 30% of the time. Listed as cytomegalovirus-associated were 150 or so TCR beta chains.

This CDR3 has 16 amino acids. The V gene's germline CDR1 is SNHLY and CDR2 FYNNEI. J gave up 2 bases and V 6 bases, and 11 bases lay outside the gene matches. PCR primers comprised 60 Vbeta and 13 Jbeta primers. Using immunoSEQ multiplex PCR, the repertoire was profiled, and TCRdb retains in-frame clones only, with some absent. The profile covers around 190,000 clones, with 65% to 90% appearing a single time and approximately 2.2% taken by the ten largest. This TCR came from a woman aged 45-59 years in good health and CMV-seronegative. The chain recombines TRBV2 with TRBJ2-3; 7 bases agree with TRBD1. Sequenced material: PBMCs. The CDR3 nucleotides read TGTGCCAGCAGCACGCATGGACAGGCTTACACAGATACGCAGTATTTT. It yields the protein CASSTHGQAYTDTQYF.